This TCR beta chain originates from a study of blood T cells in healthy people across ages. This clonotype was found a few times. The CDR3 is 15 residues long. Germline values: CDR1 LGHDT, CDR2 YNNKEL (reference sequence). Trimming cost V 2 bases and J 5 bases, with 15 bases left between them. Together with a sample-barcoded 5' primer, a J-beta primer mix was included in a second PCR lasting about 6 to 12 cycles. TCRdb recomputed calls from the 5' RACE reads with MiXCR, one row per CDR3 protein. The sample has 980,000 or so distinct CDR3 sequences, roughly 48% seen once. The donors, all healthy, were Caucasians living in Russia, aged 6 to 90.

This rearrangement joins TRBV3-1 to TRBJ2-5; D possibly uses TRBD1 or TRBD2 (5 bases each). Sequencing was performed on blood. The receptor was derived from a man under 40 in good health. In DNA, the CDR3 is TGTGCCAGCAGCCAACCCGGGACCTTTGGGGAGACCCAGTACTTC. Translation gives CASSQPGTFGETQYF.